A single sample is the source of the 30 T cell receptor beta chains below, sequenced in a study of regulatory T cells in long-lasting Graves disease. Time point of the sample: persistent/refractory GD, antithyroid drugs over 5 years with positive TRAb. Extracted RNA from PBMCs served as the source of the TCR library. iRepertoire HTBI primers and Arm-PCR of CDR3 regions built TCR beta libraries. TCRdb ran MiXCR on the multiplex PCR reads and lists one entry per CDR3 protein. This sample yields 700,000 or so distinct CDR3 sequences, of which approximately 31% are seen a single time; 40% to 50% belongs to the top ten. This material consisted of peripheral blood mononuclear cells (PBMCs), taken when the disease was refractory, from a patient treated with antithyroid drugs. Source of these receptors: a female donor with Graves disease.

V usage is TRBV5-1 and J usage is TRBJ1-1, with 8 positions matching TRBD1. The CDR3 is 15 amino acids. V shed 4 bases, J shed 5 bases, and the junction held 10 bases outside the gene matches. Germline V gene data show CDR1 as SGHRS and CDR2 as YFSETQ. The DNA for the CDR3 is TGCGCCAGCAGCCAGGACAGGGCGGGTGGTACTGAAGCTTTCTTT. Its protein is CASSQDRAGGTEAFF.

This clonotype has more than one count but fewer than ten. The chain has TRBV3-1 and TRBJ1-2, with 7 bases fitting TRBD1. There are 15 residues in the CDR3. V trimming: 2 bases; J trimming: 5 bases; junction bases outside the gene matches: 8. Germline values: CDR1 LGHDT, CDR2 YNNKEL (reference sequence). The DNA of the CDR3 is TGTGCCAGCAGCCAATCCCGGGACAGCGAGTATGGCTACACCTTC. Translated: CASSQSRDSEYGYTF.

V and J are TRBV18 and TRBJ1-2; 9 positions agree with TRBD1. J was trimmed by 4 bases and V by 0 bases; bases with no gene match: 6. Germline V gives CDR1 KGHSH, CDR2 LQKENI. This CDR3 spans 16 amino acids. The DNA of the CDR3 is TGTGCCAGCTCACCACCGAACAGGGGGCGCACCTATGGCTACACCTTC. Protein: CASSPPNRGRTYGYTF. Complete variable domain (other parts from reference TRBV18 and TRBJ1-2): NAGVMQNPRHLVRRRGQEARLRCSPMKGHSHVYWYRQLPEEGLKFMVYLQKENIIDESGMPKERFSAEFPKEGPSILRIQQVVRGDSAAYFCASSPPNRGRTYGYTFGSGTRLTVV.

This clonotype was detected only a few times. The gene calls are TRBV10-3 and TRBJ1-2; a weak D match, TRBD1 (5 bases). V was pared by 1 base and J by 1 base, with 10 bases between. This CDR3 comprises 15 residues. Germline V lookup: CDR1 ENHRY, CDR2 SYGVKD. CDR3 loop: CAISEFRQYNYGYTF. DNA of the CDR3: TGTGCCATCAGTGAGTTCCGACAGTATAACTATGGCTACACCTTC.

This clonotype was observed a handful of times. This chain joins TRBV20-1 and TRBJ2-4; D uncertain. The CDR3 is 12 amino acids. The germline V gene has CDR1 DFQATT and CDR2 SNEGSKA (reference sequence). Trimming cost V 0 bases and J 7 bases, with 7 bases left between them. The CDR3 region has the DNA TGCAGTGCTAGAGATTTTGGTAACATTCAGTACTTC. Protein sequence: CSARDFGNIQYF.

The chain couples TRBV29-1 to TRBJ2-7; 9 bases fit TRBD2. Per germline, CDR1 SQVTM and CDR2 ANQGSEA. With V trimmed by 6 bases and J by 8 bases, 14 bases remained unmatched. CDR3 length: 14 amino acids. The CDR3 loop is CSVASGTSLRQQYF. As DNA, the CDR3 is TGCAGCGTCGCTAGCGGGACTAGCCTCCGCCAGCAGTACTTC.

The J gene is TRBJ2-7, the V gene TRBV29-1; 8 nucleotides align to TRBD1. V lost 5 bases to trimming and J lost 1 base; unmatched junction nucleotides: 10. CDR1 and CDR2 (germline): SQVTM, ANQGSEA. The CDR3 spans 15 residues. Here the CDR3 DNA reads TGCAGCGTTACACACCGGGACAGGCCTTCCTACGAGCAGTACTTC. Its translation is CSVTHRDRPSYEQYF.

The J gene is TRBJ1-5, the V gene TRBV12-5; D is uncertain. Deletions cut 0 bases from V and 1 base from J, with 4 bases between. This CDR3 has 14 amino acids. Germline-derived CDR1 and CDR2 are LGHNT and FRNRAP. CDR3 region: CASGLVNSNQPQHF. In DNA, the CDR3 is TGTGCTAGTGGTTTGGTAAACAGCAATCAGCCCCAGCATTTT.

This clonotype was observed once. The chain recombines TRBV30 with TRBJ1-3, with TRBD1 matching 8 bases. Germline CDR1 is GTSNPN and CDR2 is SVGIG (reference sequence). The CDR3 covers 14 residues. J gave up 4 bases and V 4 bases, and 6 bases lay outside the gene matches. CDR3 DNA sequence: TGTGCCTGGAATGACAGGGGTACGGGAAACACCATATATTTT. Its protein product is CAWNDRGTGNTIYF.

This rearrangement joins TRBV6-1 to TRBJ1-5; D is ambiguous. V was clipped by 8 bases and J by 2 bases, with 7 bases between them. The length of the CDR3 is 12 residues. The V gene's germline CDR1 is MNHNS and CDR2 SASEGT. The chain's CDR3 is CASLDGNQPQHF. Here the CDR3 DNA reads TGTGCCAGCTTAGACGGCAATCAGCCCCAGCATTTT.

Of note for this clonotype: One base away lies a much larger clone, so this may be a sequencing read error. The rearrangement joins TRBV2 to TRBJ1-2, with TRBD1 as a possible D gene (6 bases). This CDR3 contains 15 residues. The germline V gene has CDR1 SNHLY and CDR2 FYNNEI. The CDR3 DNA follows: TGTGCCCGCAGTGAAGCGCTTCCAGGGGTCTATGGCTACACCTTC. It translates to CARSEALPGVYGYTF.

In this sample, this clonotype turned up a few times. This chain links TRBV20-1 with TRBJ1-5; a possible D gene is TRBD1 (5 bases). The CDR3 totals 18 residues. The ends were cut back, 3 bases at V and 2 bases at J, with 23 bases in the middle. Germline V lookup: CDR1 DFQATT, CDR2 SNEGSKA (reference sequence). The CDR3 bases are TGCAGTGCTAGTAGTGGGGGGGGACGGGCAGCAGGCAATCAGCCCCAGCATTTT. The encoded protein is CSASSGGGRAAGNQPQHF.

Details on this clonotype: With a much larger clone just one base away, this may be a read error. V gene TRBV12-3 or TRBV12-4 combines with J gene TRBJ1-1, with a weak D call TRBD1 (5 bases). V dropped 5 bases and J dropped 0 bases, with 10 bases sitting between them. The CDR3 is 14 amino acids. CDR3 amino acids: CASSDSGMNTEAFF. The DNA of the CDR3 is TGTGCCAGCAGTGATTCAGGGATGAACACTGAAGCTTTCTTT.

The chain carries TRBV7-2 and TRBJ2-4; possible D gene TRBD2, 5 bases. V lost 8 bases and J lost 1, with 18 bases in between. Germline assignment: CDR1 SGHTA and CDR2 FQGNSA. CDR3 length: 16 amino acids. The CDR3 here is CASSRFGDLAKNIQYF. CDR3 DNA: TGTGCCAGCTCTCGGTTCGGGGATTTGGCCAAAAACATTCAGTACTTC.

The V and J genes are TRBV9 and TRBJ2-5; D is perhaps TRBD1 (5 bases). The CDR3 runs 15 residues. The germline V and J ends were trimmed by 0 bases and 4 bases, with 13 bases remaining between them. From germline, CDR1 is SGDLS and CDR2 YYNGEE. The chain's CDR3 is CASSVVGLQGETQYF. In DNA form, the CDR3 reads TGTGCCAGCAGCGTAGTTGGCCTCCAGGGAGAGACCCAGTACTTC.

The gene calls are TRBV3-1 and TRBJ1-2, with unresolved D. The CDR3 contains 14 residues. Germline CDR1 and CDR2: LGHDT and YNNKEL (reference sequence). The V end was cut by 4 bases, the J end by 5 bases, with 14 bases between. The CDR3, as DNA: TGTGCCAGCAGCCCCAGCGGGTGGTGGTATGGCTACACCTTC. Translation gives CASSPSGWWYGYTF.

V and J are TRBV6-1 and TRBJ1-2, with 7 positions matching TRBD1. Germline lookup yields CDR1 MNHNS and CDR2 SASEGT. The CDR3 consists of 14 residues. The trim removed 5 bases at V and 4 bases at J, leaving 7 bases unmatched. The CDR3 nucleotides are TGTGCCAGCAGTCGGGGGACAGTCAGCTATGGCTACACCTTC. It yields the protein CASSRGTVSYGYTF.

The V gene is TRBV6-2 or TRBV6-3, the J gene TRBJ1-4; 7 bases line up with TRBD1. Germline-derived CDR1 and CDR2 are MNHEY and SVGEGT. CDR3 length equals 16 residues. Trimming cost V 5 bases and J 4 bases; bases outside gene matches: 10. This CDR3 reads CASSILPGTDNEKLFF. CDR3 sequence (DNA): TGTGCCAGCAGTATCCTCCCCGGGACAGATAATGAAAAACTGTTTTTT.

This clonotype was observed a handful of times. This sequence may be a read error, since a much larger clone differs from it by one base. The chain joins TRBV2 to TRBJ1-1; D unresolved. Trimming pared 7 bases from V and 2 bases from J, leaving 20 bases between. Per germline, CDR1 SNHLY and CDR2 FYNNEI. This CDR3 contains 16 residues. The CDR3 region is CASTPFDGSLNTEAFF. The CDR3 DNA is TGTGCCAGCACCCCTTTCGACGGGTCACTTAACACTGAAGCTTTCTTT.

A few counts support this clonotype. The J gene is TRBJ2-5, the V gene TRBV3-1; 9 positions agree with TRBD2. J gave up 5 bases and V 3 bases, and 4 bases lay outside the gene matches. Germline CDR1 and CDR2: LGHDT and YNNKEL (reference sequence). This CDR3 spans 14 amino acids. CDR3 residues: CASSQLAGGETQYF. The CDR3 DNA reads TGTGCCAGCAGCCAGCTTGCGGGAGGGGAGACCCAGTACTTC.

In its sample, this clonotype was seen many times. V gene TRBV28 combines with J gene TRBJ2-7; 8 positions agree with TRBD2. The germline V gene has CDR1 MDHEN and CDR2 SYDVKM. J lost 0 bases, V lost 6 bases, and 13 bases had no gene match. This CDR3 region has 17 residues. The CDR3 loop reads CASSPWGPGRASYEQYF. DNA for the CDR3: TGTGCCAGCAGCCCTTGGGGACCCGGGAGGGCCTCCTACGAGCAGTACTTC.

The chain carries TRBV19 and TRBJ2-2; no definite D call. Between the trimmed V and J ends, which lost 3 bases and 7 bases, there was a span of 18 bases. Per the germline V gene, CDR1 is LNHDA and CDR2 is SQIVND (reference sequence). This CDR3 region has 16 residues. In nucleotides, the CDR3 is TGTGCCAGTAGTATTGGTCCACCGAGATTGGGCGGGGAGCTGTTTTTT. Translated, it gives CASSIGPPRLGGELFF.

J is TRBJ1-1 and V is TRBV28; tentative D call: TRBD1 (5 bases). Germline CDR1 MDHEN, CDR2 SYDVKM. The length of the CDR3 is 15 residues. V lost 1 base and J lost 1, with 10 bases in between. The CDR3 is CASSLSHRRNTEAFF. The CDR3 DNA sequence: TGTGCCAGCAGTTTATCGCACAGGAGGAACACTGAAGCTTTCTTT.

The chain combines TRBV5-1 with TRBJ1-1; 7 bases match TRBD1. The CDR3 consists of 15 residues. Germline V CDR1 and CDR2: SGHRS, YFSETQ. Trimming at V came to 0 bases and at J to 1 base, leaving 3 bases not matched to a gene. CDR3 loop: CASSLEGDRNTEAFF. In nucleotides, the CDR3 is TGCGCCAGCAGCTTGGAGGGGGACAGGAACACTGAAGCTTTCTTT. Filled out from reference TRBV5-1 and TRBJ1-1, the complete variable domain reads KAGVTQTPRYLIKTRGQQVTLSCSPISGHRSVSWYQQTPGQGLQFLFEYFSETQRNKGNFPGRFSGRQFSNSRSEMNVSTLELGDSALYLCASSLEGDRNTEAFFGQGTRLTVV.

The chain recombines TRBV20-1 with TRBJ1-1; maybe TRBD1 (5 bases). Trimming stripped 6 bases from V and 1 base from J, with 21 bases between. Germline V gives CDR1 DFQATT, CDR2 SNEGSKA (reference sequence). The length of the CDR3 is 16 residues. CDR3 in DNA: TGCAGTGCCCGACCTAGGGGCACGGGGCAGAACACTGAAGCTTTCTTT. It translates to CSARPRGTGQNTEAFF.

The chain recombines TRBV28 with TRBJ2-7; D is perhaps TRBD1 (5 bases). CDR1 MDHEN and CDR2 SYDVKM come from the germline V gene. The V end lost 3 bases, the J end lost 0 bases, and 12 bases lay between the germline ends. This CDR3 contains 15 residues. The CDR3 DNA reads TGTGCCAGCAGTTTGTTTAGGGGAACCTCCTACGAGCAGTACTTC. Its translation: CASSLFRGTSYEQYF. Full variable domain (outside the CDR3, taken from reference TRBV28 and TRBJ2-7): DVKVTQSSRYLVKRTGEKVFLECVQDMDHENMFWYRQDPGLGLRLIYFSYDVKMKEKGDIPEGYSVSREKKERFSLILESASTNQTSMYLCASSLFRGTSYEQYFGPGTRLTVT.

J is TRBJ1-3 and V is TRBV13, with D perhaps TRBD1 (6 bases). Trimming left V 3 bases short and J 0 bases short, with 15 bases between. The CDR3 consists of 17 residues. Per germline, CDR1 PRHDT and CDR2 FYEKMQ (reference sequence). The CDR3 reads CASSLSLQGSSGNTIYF. CDR3 nucleotide sequence: TGTGCCAGCAGCTTGTCCCTACAGGGTTCCTCTGGAAACACCATATATTTT.

This chain's CDR3 is CASSFRAGLSGANVLTF. In DNA form, the CDR3 reads TGTGCCAGCAGTTTTAGGGCTGGACTCTCTGGGGCCAACGTCCTGACTTTC. V usage is TRBV12-3 or TRBV12-4 and J usage is TRBJ2-6; possibly TRBD2 for D (5 bases). This CDR3 region has 17 residues. V was shortened by 3 bases and J by 0 bases, with 12 bases between the two germline ends.

This clonotype appeared a few times. J is TRBJ1-3 and V is TRBV11-2, with a weak D call TRBD1 (6 bases). Looked up from germline, CDR1 is SGHAT and CDR2 is FQNNGV. This CDR3 is built from 14 residues. V lost 5 bases and J 1 base, leaving 9 bases between the germline ends. The DNA for the CDR3 is TGTGCCAGCAGCCCAACAGGGTCTGGAAACACCATATATTTT. It codes for CASSPTGSGNTIYF. Supplemented by reference TRBV11-2 and TRBJ1-3, the full variable domain reads EAGVAQSPRYKIIEKRQSVAFWCNPISGHATLYWYQQILGQGPKLLIQFQNNGVVDDSQLPKDRFSAERLKGVDSTLKIQPAKLEDSAVYLCASSPTGSGNTIYFGEGSWLTVV.

This clonotype was seen repeatedly, ten times or more. The V and J genes are TRBV6-1 and TRBJ1-5; no firm D call. CDR1 and CDR2 from the germline V gene are MNHNS and SASEGT. Trimming left V 2 bases short and J 4 bases short, with 3 bases between. The CDR3 totals 12 residues. This CDR3 is CASSERNQPQHF. CDR3 DNA sequence: TGTGCCAGCAGTGAAAGGAATCAGCCCCAGCATTTT.